This entry lists 18 T cell receptor beta chains sequenced from one sample in a study of blood T cell repertoires in COVID-19. Clones were read by immunoSEQ multiplex PCR, and TCRdb kept only the in-frame ones, dropping some. The sample includes some 200,000 clones, roughly 83% of them seen just once. The material sequenced was PBMCs or T cells enriched from blood (not recorded which). Receptors were obtained from a woman in her thirties or forties with acute COVID-19.

This clone was seen at least ten times. V is TRBV15 and J is TRBJ2-1; 14 bases fit TRBD2. The CDR3 extends over 17 amino acids. Germline V gives CDR1 LNHNV, CDR2 YYDKDF (reference sequence). The J segment lost 5 bases and the V segment lost 0 bases, leaving 3 bases of the junction unmatched. CDR3 in amino acids: CATSRDRLAGGDNEQFF. DNA for the CDR3: TGTGCCACCAGCAGAGATCGACTAGCGGGAGGGGACAATGAGCAGTTCTTC.

The chain joins TRBV10-1 to TRBJ1-5; no clear D. This CDR3 has 14 amino acids. Germline CDR1 reads WNHNN; CDR2 reads SYGVQD (reference sequence). Trimming left V 6 bases short and J 0 bases short, with 9 bases between. The CDR3: CASSDIVSNQPQHF. In DNA form, the CDR3 reads TGCGCCAGCAGCGACATTGTTAGCAATCAGCCCCAGCATTTT.

V is TRBV10-2 and J is TRBJ1-1, with D possibly matching TRBD1 (5 bases). V lost 4 bases, J lost 0 bases, and 6 bases lay in between. This CDR3 is 13 amino acids long. In germline, CDR1 is WSHSY, CDR2 SAAADI. The CDR3: CASSGTLNTEAFF. For the CDR3, the DNA is TGCGCCAGCAGTGGGACACTGAACACTGAAGCTTTCTTT.

The chain uses TRBV27 and TRBJ2-5; 8 bases are shared with TRBD1. Germline CDR1 and CDR2: MNHEY and SMNVEV (reference sequence). The CDR3 has 14 residues. The V gene end was trimmed by 6 bases and the J gene end by 5 bases; junction bases not matched to a gene: 8. CDR3 sequence: CASSRQGWGETQYF. The DNA for the CDR3 is TGTGCCAGCAGCCGACAGGGGTGGGGGGAGACCCAGTACTTC.

The V and J genes are TRBV25-1 and TRBJ1-3, with D unclear. This CDR3 is 15 amino acids long. The germline CDR1 and CDR2 sequences are MGHDK and SYGVNS. V shed 3 bases and J shed 3 bases, with 12 bases lying between them. In DNA form, the CDR3 reads TGTGCCAGCAGTGAGAGAGTTACGAGTGGAAACACCATATATTTT. It codes for CASSERVTSGNTIYF. The full variable domain, completed using reference TRBV25-1 and TRBJ1-3, is EADIYQTPRYLVIGTGKKITLECSQTMGHDKMYWYQQDPGMELHLIHYSYGVNSTEKGDLSSESTVSRIRTEHFPLTLESARPSHTSQYLCASSERVTSGNTIYFGEGSWLTVV.

The CDR3 protein is CASSPRGTSYGYTF. Here the CDR3 DNA reads TGTGCCAGCAGCCCAAGGGGGACCAGCTATGGCTACACCTTC. The chain has TRBV14 and TRBJ1-2, with a tentative D call TRBD1 (6 bases). The germline V gene encodes CDR1 SGHDN and CDR2 FVKESK. Trimming stripped 4 bases from V and 4 bases from J, with 13 bases between. The CDR3 totals 14 residues.

J is TRBJ1-2 and V is TRBV3-1 (or the pseudogene TRBV3-2); 7 nucleotides align to TRBD1. There are 15 residues in the CDR3. With V trimmed by 5 bases and J by 3 bases, 9 bases remained unmatched. CDR1 is LGHDT, CDR2 YNNKEL, per germline (reference sequence). CDR3 in amino acids: CASSSQGLRDYGYTF. Written as DNA, the CDR3 is TGTGCCAGCAGCTCACAGGGGCTGAGAGACTATGGCTACACCTTC.

CDR3 DNA: TGTGCCAGCAGCCCCCTTACTGAAGCTTTCTTT. Protein product: CASSPLTEAFF. The rearrangement joins TRBV9 to TRBJ1-1; no firm D call. The CDR3 contains 11 residues. Germline V gene lookup returns CDR1 SGDLS and CDR2 YYNGEE. With 4 bases removed from V and 5 bases from J, the gap between germline ends came to 6 bases.

The chain recombines TRBV10-1 with TRBJ2-3, with a tentative D call TRBD1 (5 bases). V was pared by 6 bases and J by 6 bases, with 13 bases between. Germline loops: CDR1 WNHNN, CDR2 SYGVQD (reference sequence). The CDR3 consists of 13 residues. The CDR3 bases are TGCGCCAGCAGAGACAGCTTGGCTGATACGCAGTATTTT. It codes for CASRDSLADTQYF.

The CDR3 DNA is TGTGCCAGCAGCCCCTCGGAGGGTCAGTACAATGAGCAGTTCTTC. Translated: CASSPSEGQYNEQFF. The chain uses TRBV7-7 and TRBJ2-1; D perhaps matches TRBD2 (6 bases). The V and J ends lost 5 bases and 4 bases respectively, with 15 bases between them. The germline CDR1 and CDR2 sequences are SSHAT and FNYEAQ (reference sequence). The length of the CDR3 is 15 residues.

The chain is built from TRBV6-1 and TRBJ1-6; D is undetermined. CDR3 length equals 16 residues. The germline V gene has CDR1 MNHNS and CDR2 SASEGT. V was cut by 1 base and J by 7 bases, with 14 bases left in between. CDR3 bases: TGTGCCAGCAGTGAAGTGGAGGCTCGGTTCAATTCACCCCTCCACTTT. Translating it yields CASSEVEARFNSPLHF.

The V call is TRBV4-2, the J call TRBJ2-2; a weak D match, TRBD2 (6 bases). The CDR3 totals 15 residues. The V gene's germline CDR1 is LGHNA and CDR2 YNFKEQ. The germline V and J ends were trimmed by 4 bases and 5 bases, with 14 bases remaining between them. The CDR3 region is CASSPKASATGELFF. CDR3 nucleotide sequence: TGTGCCAGCAGCCCCAAGGCTAGCGCGACCGGGGAGCTGTTTTTT.

The chain recombines TRBV4-2 with TRBJ2-1; TRBD2 matches at 11 bases. Germline trimming cut 4 bases from V and 2 bases from J; bases unmatched to any gene: 4. Germline CDR1 reads LGHNA; CDR2 reads YNFKEQ. CDR3 length equals 16 residues. DNA of the CDR3: TGTGCCAGCAGCCGAGCGACTAGCGGGGCCTACAATGAGCAGTTCTTC. As protein: CASSRATSGAYNEQFF.

This chain joins TRBV4-1 and TRBJ2-4; 10 nucleotides line up with TRBD2. The CDR3 length is 16 residues. With V trimmed by 0 bases and J by 5 bases, 4 bases remained unmatched. Germline V gives CDR1 MGHRA, CDR2 YSYEKL. CDR3 coding DNA: TGCGCCAGCAGCCAAGACTCTAGCGGGGGCCAAAACATTCAGTACTTC. Residues: CASSQDSSGGQNIQYF.

The chain carries TRBV19 and TRBJ2-1; possible D gene TRBD2, 5 bases. Germline assignment: CDR1 LNHDA and CDR2 SQIVND (reference sequence). V lost 6 bases, J lost 5 bases, and 14 bases lay in between. The length of the CDR3 is 14 residues. The CDR3 DNA reads TGTGCCAGTAGAGTCGAGGGTGGGGACAATGAGCAGTTCTTC. This sequence encodes CASRVEGGDNEQFF. The full variable domain, its missing parts supplied by reference TRBV19 and TRBJ2-1, is DGGITQSPKYLFRKEGQNVTLSCEQNLNHDAMYWYRQDPGQGLRLIYYSQIVNDFQKGDIAEGYSVSREKKESFPLTVTSAQKNPTAFYLCASRVEGGDNEQFFGPGTRLTVL.

The J gene is TRBJ2-5, the V gene TRBV27, with 10 bases aligning to TRBD1. Germline V gene data show CDR1 as MNHEY and CDR2 as SMNVEV (reference sequence). V gave up 5 bases and J gave up 5 bases; unmatched junction bases: 5. The CDR3 covers 14 residues. This CDR3 reads CASSDRGRRETQYF. CDR3 DNA sequence: TGTGCCAGCAGTGACAGGGGGCGCAGGGAGACCCAGTACTTC.

As to this clone: One end of the junction varies from germline; a read error may be responsible. The chain links TRBV18 to TRBJ1-1; the D gene is possibly TRBD1 (5 bases). CDR1 and CDR2 from the germline V gene are KGHSH and LQKENI. This CDR3 has 13 amino acids. CDR3 residues: CATSRLQDTEAFF. The CDR3 DNA reads TGTGCCACCTCAAGGTTACAGGACACTGAAGCTTTCTTT.

A word on this clone: The same CDR3 can be traced to other DNA sequences in this sample. The V gene is TRBV18, the J gene TRBJ1-6; TRBD1 matches at 9 bases. V shed 3 bases and J 6 bases; nucleotides not matched to a gene: 3. CDR1 KGHSH and CDR2 LQKENI come from the germline V gene. The CDR3 extends over 15 amino acids. The CDR3 protein is CASSPGTGRNSPLHF. CDR3 DNA: TGTGCCAGCTCACCCGGGACAGGGCGTAATTCACCCCTCCACTTT. The full variable domain, its missing parts supplied by reference TRBV18 and TRBJ1-6, is NAGVMQNPRHLVRRRGQEARLRCSPMKGHSHVYWYRQLPEEGLKFMVYLQKENIIDESGMPKERFSAEFPKEGPSILRIQQVVRGDSAAYFCASSPGTGRNSPLHFGNGTRLTVT.